This T cell receptor (beta chain) originates from a study of blood T cells in healthy people across ages. Germline V CDR1 and CDR2: GTSNPN, SVGIG (reference sequence). The CDR3 has 12 residues. The V end lost 1 base, the J end lost 5 bases, and 8 bases lay between the germline ends. A J-beta primer mix and a sample-barcoded 5' primer were used in a second PCR of roughly 6 to 11 cycles. One entry per CDR3 protein, called by TCRdb with MiXCR from the 5' RACE reads. The sample lists fewer than 1.5 million distinct CDR3 sequences, approximately 42% occurring once. This clonotype occurred once. Every donor gave 9 to 10 milliliters of peripheral blood.

Sequencing was done on a sample of blood. This clonotype was obtained from a woman between 18 and 29 years old in good health. This chain joins TRBV30 and TRBJ1-1; D is unresolved. CDR3 sequence (DNA): TGTGCCTGGAGTGCCGGAGGGACTGAAGCTTTCTTT. It codes for CAWSAGGTEAFF. Using reference TRBV30 and TRBJ1-1 for the parts outside the CDR3, the full variable domain is SQTIHQWPATLVQPVGSPLSLECTVEGTSNPNLYWYRQAAGRGLQLLFYSVGIGQISSEVPQNLSASRPQDRQFILSSKKLLLSDSGFYLCAWSAGGTEAFFGQGTRLTVV.